The 20 T cell receptor beta chains below all came from one sample that was sequenced in a study of T cell changes during pregnancy in multiple sclerosis. Some clones are missing from TCRdb's copy, which holds only in-frame ones; the method was immunoSEQ multiplex PCR. The sample consists of roughly 70,000 clones, 91% of them appearing once. Sequenced material: peripheral blood, taken in the first trimester of pregnancy. The origin of the receptors is a female donor with multiple sclerosis, enrolled in a pregnancy study.

This clone was picked up one time. The CDR3 DNA reads as TGTGCCAGTAGTATGGCGGGAGCATCCGGTAGTGGCTACACCTTC. Translating gives CASSMAGASGSGYTF. The chain employs TRBV19 and TRBJ1-2; the D is unclear. Trimming pared 3 bases from V and 7 bases from J, leaving 18 bases between. CDR3 length equals 15 residues. Germline V gene sequence: CDR1 LNHDA, CDR2 SQIVND (reference sequence).

The chain's CDR3 is CASSERRGDGYTF. The CDR3 coding sequence is TGTGCCAGCAGTGAACGCAGGGGGGATGGCTACACCTTC. The J gene is TRBJ1-2, the V gene TRBV2, with 7 positions matching TRBD1. CDR1 is SNHLY, CDR2 FYNNEI, per germline. V was pared by 2 bases and J by 6 bases, with 3 bases of the junction left unmatched. The CDR3 spans 13 residues.

The rearrangement uses TRBV5-1 and TRBJ1-4; 8 bases align to TRBD1. Germline V lookup: CDR1 SGHRS, CDR2 YFSETQ. The V segment lost 4 bases and the J segment 8 bases; nucleotides outside the gene matches: 10. The CDR3 is made up of 15 amino acids. This CDR3 is CASSLQGQGREKLFF. CDR3 sequence (DNA): TGCGCCAGCAGCCTACAAGGACAGGGCCGGGAAAAACTGTTTTTT.

The V and J genes are TRBV5-1 and TRBJ2-1; 14 bases match TRBD2. This CDR3 has 19 amino acids. J lost 8 bases, V lost 2 bases, and 15 bases had no gene match. Germline values: CDR1 SGHRS, CDR2 YFSETQ. The CDR3 loop is CASSFGTSGRGVKWDEQFF. CDR3 DNA sequence: TGCGCCAGCAGCTTCGGGACTAGCGGGAGAGGGGTAAAATGGGATGAGCAGTTCTTC.

The chain has TRBV2 and TRBJ1-5; the D gene is possibly TRBD1 (5 bases). The germline V and J ends were trimmed by 5 bases and 2 bases, with 19 bases remaining between them. This CDR3 contains 17 residues. CDR1 is SNHLY, CDR2 FYNNEI, per germline. As DNA, the CDR3 is TGTGCCAGCAGTTTAAGTGGGGGGGGGAAAGGCAATCAGCCCCAGCATTTT. It yields the protein CASSLSGGGKGNQPQHF.

The chain recombines TRBV7-2 with TRBJ2-7; 9 positions match TRBD2. CDR3 length: 16 residues. Germline V CDR1 and CDR2: SGHTA, FQGNSA. Trimming at V came to 2 bases and at J to 0 bases, leaving 5 bases not matched to a gene. The CDR3 nucleotides read TGTGCCAGCAGCTTAAAGCGGGGGGATTTCTCCTACGAGCAGTACTTC. Protein product: CASSLKRGDFSYEQYF.

The rearrangement uses TRBV6-1 and TRBJ2-7, with D possibly matching TRBD1 (6 bases). V lost 5 bases to trimming and J lost 7 bases, with 15 bases between them. Looked up from germline, CDR1 is MNHNS and CDR2 is SASEGT. This CDR3 spans 13 amino acids. The CDR3 is CASSQYRDMEQYF. CDR3 DNA: TGTGCCAGCAGTCAATACAGGGATATGGAGCAGTACTTC.

The chain combines TRBV2 with TRBJ1-6; a weak D match, TRBD1 (5 bases). Trimming took 6 bases from V and 7 from J, leaving 13 bases between them. Looked up from germline, CDR1 is SNHLY and CDR2 is FYNNEI. The CDR3 totals 14 residues. The CDR3 reads CASRLDTINSPLHF. CDR3 coding DNA: TGTGCCAGCAGACTGGACACCATCAATTCACCCCTCCACTTT.

The chain has TRBV4-1 and TRBJ2-2, with D possibly being TRBD1 (5 bases). With 0 bases removed from V and 2 bases from J, the gap between germline ends came to 7 bases. The CDR3 runs 15 residues. CDR1 is MGHRA and CDR2 is YSYEKL in the germline V gene. In DNA, the CDR3 is TGCGCCAGCAGCCAAGACAGGGAAAACACCGGGGAGCTGTTTTTT. Translating gives CASSQDRENTGELFF.

The rearrangement joins TRBV28 to TRBJ2-3; TRBD2 aligns across 7 bases. Germline CDR1 reads MDHEN; CDR2 reads SYDVKM. Germline trimming cut 4 bases from V and 4 bases from J; bases unmatched to any gene: 17. The CDR3 consists of 18 residues. CDR3 bases: TGTGCCAGCAGTTCCGCCCGAGGTGTCGGGGGAGGGCCAGATACGCAGTATTTT. Encoded protein: CASSSARGVGGGPDTQYF. Supplemented by reference TRBV28 and TRBJ2-3, the full variable domain reads DVKVTQSSRYLVKRTGEKVFLECVQDMDHENMFWYRQDPGLGLRLIYFSYDVKMKEKGDIPEGYSVSREKKERFSLILESASTNQTSMYLCASSSARGVGGGPDTQYFGPGTRLTVL.

The rearrangement joins TRBV27 to TRBJ2-7, with 10 nucleotides matching TRBD2. From germline, CDR1 is MNHEY and CDR2 SMNVEV (reference sequence). The CDR3 is 14 residues long. Trimming removed 4 bases from V and 5 bases from J; junction bases left unmatched: 5. The CDR3 DNA reads as TGTGCCAGCAGTTCCCTAGCGGGGGCCCACGAGCAGTACTTC. Its protein is CASSSLAGAHEQYF.

The chain joins TRBV18 to TRBJ2-1, with 10 bases that match TRBD2. Germline values: CDR1 KGHSH, CDR2 LQKENI. The V and J ends lost 3 bases and 6 bases, in that order; junction bases with no gene match: 8. The CDR3 length is 16 residues. CDR3: CASSPAAGGTPNEQFF. CDR3 coding DNA: TGTGCCAGCTCACCCGCAGCGGGAGGGACCCCCAATGAGCAGTTCTTC.

The genes are TRBV18 and TRBJ1-1; 7 bases match TRBD1. This CDR3 contains 12 residues. Germline CDR1 and CDR2: KGHSH and LQKENI. V shed 0 bases, J shed 8 bases, and the junction held 0 bases outside the gene matches. DNA of the CDR3: TGTGCCAGCTCACCACCGGGACAGGAAGCTTTCTTT. This sequence encodes CASSPPGQEAFF.

The gene calls are TRBV14 and TRBJ1-1, with 7 bases lining up with TRBD1. The CDR3 is made up of 13 amino acids. V lost 0 bases to trimming and J lost 6 bases; unmatched junction nucleotides: 1. CDR1 is SGHDN, CDR2 FVKESK, per germline. This CDR3 reads CASSQEGTAEAFF. In DNA form, the CDR3 reads TGTGCCAGCAGCCAAGAAGGGACAGCTGAAGCTTTCTTT.

The chain is built from TRBV5-1 and TRBJ1-5, with unresolved D. This CDR3 is built from 16 residues. Trimming took off 0 bases at V and 1 base at J, with 11 bases between the two ends. The germline gives CDR1 SGHRS, CDR2 YFSETQ. DNA for the CDR3: TGCGCCAGCAGCTTGGCCCCCAGGTCGAGCAATCAGCCCCAGCATTTT. Amino acid sequence: CASSLAPRSSNQPQHF.

The J gene is TRBJ2-1, the V gene TRBV30; D not resolved. Per the germline V gene, CDR1 is GTSNPN and CDR2 is SVGIG (reference sequence). CDR3 length equals 14 residues. V shed 4 bases and J shed 0 bases, with 10 bases lying between them. CDR3 coding DNA: TGTGCCTGGACCCCGATCAGCTCCTACAATGAGCAGTTCTTC. As protein: CAWTPISSYNEQFF.

The chain carries TRBV28 and TRBJ2-7; perhaps TRBD1 as D (5 bases). Germline V gene data show CDR1 as MDHEN and CDR2 as SYDVKM. Trimming pared 3 bases from V and 2 bases from J, leaving 11 bases between. The CDR3 is 14 amino acids. Here the CDR3 DNA reads TGTGCCAGCAGTTTCCAGGGTGGGGCCTACGAGCAGTACTTC. Translated: CASSFQGGAYEQYF. Based on the CDR3 plus reference TRBV28 and TRBJ2-7, the full variable domain is DVKVTQSSRYLVKRTGEKVFLECVQDMDHENMFWYRQDPGLGLRLIYFSYDVKMKEKGDIPEGYSVSREKKERFSLILESASTNQTSMYLCASSFQGGAYEQYFGPGTRLTVT.

The sample holds one count of this clone. This rearrangement joins TRBV5-4 to TRBJ1-1, with TRBD1 matching 11 bases. The V gene end was trimmed by 3 bases and the J gene end by 9 bases; junction bases not matched to a gene: 10. The CDR3 has 15 residues. CDR1 SGHNT and CDR2 YYREEE come from the germline V gene (reference sequence). The CDR3 is CASSSARDRGFQAFF. The CDR3 DNA sequence: TGTGCCAGCAGCTCCGCTCGGGACAGGGGGTTCCAAGCTTTCTTT. The variable domain in full, completed from reference TRBV5-4 and TRBJ1-1, reads ETGVTQSPTHLIKTRGQQVTLRCSSQSGHNTVSWYQQALGQGPQFIFQYYREEENGRGNFPPRFSGLQFPNYSSELNVNALELDDSALYLCASSSARDRGFQAFFGQGTRLTVV.

This chain links TRBV9 with TRBJ2-3; 15 bases match TRBD2. The CDR3 sequence is 16 residues long. V lost 4 bases and J lost 4; bases outside the gene matches: 4. Germline CDR1 SGDLS, CDR2 YYNGEE. The CDR3 protein is CASSLRTSGGADTQYF. The CDR3 nucleotides are TGTGCCAGCAGCCTGAGGACTAGCGGGGGGGCAGATACGCAGTATTTT.

The chain has TRBV6-5 and TRBJ1-3; 7 bases agree with TRBD1. V lost 10 bases, J lost 2 bases, and 11 bases stayed unmatched. Looked up from germline, CDR1 is MNHEY and CDR2 is SVGAGI. There are 15 residues in the CDR3. In DNA form, the CDR3 reads TGTGCCACGTCACAGGGGATCCTCCCTGGAAACACCATATATTTT. It encodes CATSQGILPGNTIYF.